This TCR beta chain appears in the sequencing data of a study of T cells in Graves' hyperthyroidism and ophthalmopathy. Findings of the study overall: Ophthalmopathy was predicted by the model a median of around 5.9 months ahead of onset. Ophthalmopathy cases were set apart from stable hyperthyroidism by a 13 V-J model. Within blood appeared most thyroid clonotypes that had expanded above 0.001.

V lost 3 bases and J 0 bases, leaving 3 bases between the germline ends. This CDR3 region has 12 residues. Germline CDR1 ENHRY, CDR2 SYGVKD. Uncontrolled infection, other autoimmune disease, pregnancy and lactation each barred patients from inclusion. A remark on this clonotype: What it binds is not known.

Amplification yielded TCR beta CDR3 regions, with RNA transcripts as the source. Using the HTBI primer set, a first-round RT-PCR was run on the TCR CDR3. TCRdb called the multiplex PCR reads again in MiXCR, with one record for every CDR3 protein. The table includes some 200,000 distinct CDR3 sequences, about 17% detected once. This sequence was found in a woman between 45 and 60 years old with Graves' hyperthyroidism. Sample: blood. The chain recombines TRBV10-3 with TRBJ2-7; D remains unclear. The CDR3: CAISDSSYEQYF. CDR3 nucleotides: TGTGCCATCAGTGACAGCTCCTACGAGCAGTACTTC.